A selection of T cell receptor beta chains follows, all from one sample in a study of shared clonotypes between healthy human individuals. Only in-frame clones appear in the TCRdb table, and some are missing; sequencing was by immunoSEQ multiplex PCR. The repertoire includes 2 million to 3 million clones, roughly 93% of them detected once, and roughly 0.36% sits in the top ten. The source material was naive CD4+ T cells from PBMCs. These receptor sequences come from a man aged 18 to 30 in good health. Some clones in this sample may be carry-over from other donors' samples. Both conserved end residues are part of each CDR3. The D gene is left open where the match is weak.

CASSIWDREVGYEQYF TGTGCCAGCAGTATATGGGACAGGGAGGTTGGATACGAGCAGTACTTC TRBJ2-7 TRBD1 TRBV28
CASSPPGSGANVLTF TGTGCCAGCAGTCCGCCAGGGTCCGGGGCCAACGTCCTGACTTTC TRBJ2-6 - TRBV5-4
CASSFKGPGELFF TGTGCCAGCAGTTTCAAGGGTCCCGGGGAGCTGTTTTTT TRBJ2-2 - TRBV28
CASSPGGAYSGANVLTF TGTGCCAGCAGCCCGGGGGGGGCCTACTCTGGGGCCAACGTCCTGACTTTC TRBJ2-6 TRBD2 TRBV7-9
CASSSISHSNQPQHF TGTGCCAGCAGCTCCATTAGTCATAGCAATCAGCCCCAGCATTTT TRBJ1-5 - TRBV28
CASSLGIRSYEQYF TGTGCCAGCAGCTTAGGAATACGGTCCTACGAGCAGTACTTC TRBJ2-7 - TRBV7-9
CASSLGPSGSKNTIYF TGTGCCAGCAGTTTAGGCCCCTCAGGGAGTAAAAACACCATATATTTT TRBJ1-3 - TRBV28
CASSRTSGNTGELFF TGCGCCAGCAGTAGGACTAGCGGCAACACCGGGGAGCTGTTTTTT TRBJ2-2 TRBD2 TRBV5-1
CASSPMTSGSLSEQFF TGTGCCAGCTCCCCTATGACTAGCGGGAGTCTCAGTGAGCAGTTCTTC TRBJ2-1 TRBD2 TRBV18
CASRGGGRETQYF TGCGCCAGCAGGGGAGGGGGCCGAGAGACCCAGTACTTC TRBJ2-5 - TRBV5-1
CASSEALLGGSFGYTF TGTGCCAGCAGTGAAGCGCTTCTGGGGGGGTCGTTTGGCTACACCTTC TRBJ1-2 - TRBV6-1
CASSHGRGAETQYF TGTGCCAGCAGCCACGGAAGGGGGGCAGAGACCCAGTACTTC TRBJ2-5 - TRBV7-3
CASSRTGGQPQHF TGTGCCAGCAGCCGGACAGGGGGCCAGCCCCAGCATTTT TRBJ1-5 TRBD1 TRBV7-2
CASSPTREKLRFGAFF TGTGCCAGCAGTCCAACCCGGGAAAAGCTTCGGTTTGGAGCTTTCTTT TRBJ1-1 - TRBV27
CASSLEPGYNEQFF TGTGCCAGCAGCCTAGAACCGGGGTACAATGAGCAGTTCTTC TRBJ2-1 - TRBV7-2
CASSKAPGQGELAYGYTF TGTGCCAGCAGCAAAGCCCCGGGACAGGGTGAACTTGCCTATGGCTACACCTTC TRBJ1-2 - TRBV21-1
CASSQRQAYYGYTF TGTGCCAGCAGCCAAAGACAGGCTTACTATGGCTACACCTTC TRBJ1-2 - TRBV5-6